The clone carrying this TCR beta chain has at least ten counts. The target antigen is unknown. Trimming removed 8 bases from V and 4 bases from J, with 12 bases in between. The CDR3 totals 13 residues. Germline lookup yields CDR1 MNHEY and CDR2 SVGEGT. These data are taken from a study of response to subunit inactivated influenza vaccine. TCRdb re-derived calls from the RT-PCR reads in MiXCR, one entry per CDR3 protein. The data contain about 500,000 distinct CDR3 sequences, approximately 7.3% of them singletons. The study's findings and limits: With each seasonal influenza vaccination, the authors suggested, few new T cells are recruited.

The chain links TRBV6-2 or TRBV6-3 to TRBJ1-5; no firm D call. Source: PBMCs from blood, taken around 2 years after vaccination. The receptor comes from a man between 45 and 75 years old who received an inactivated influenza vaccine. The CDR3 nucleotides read TGTGCCAGCGGCCGGGCAACTAATCAGCCCCAGCATTTT. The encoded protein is CASGRATNQPQHF.